Presented here are 5 T cell receptor beta chains from one specimen sequenced in a study of cytomegalovirus exposure and HLA in healthy donors. Here immunoSEQ multiplex PCR was the method, and the copy in TCRdb shows in-frame clones only, minus some. Seen here are 120,000 to 150,000 clones, 80% to 90% observed once, and the top ten hold 1.4%. Material: PBMCs. Source of these receptors: a woman aged 30 to 39 in good health and CMV-seronegative.

The rearrangement uses TRBV6-1 and TRBJ2-1, with 8 bases fitting TRBD1. V dropped 3 bases and J dropped 0; count of bases not matched to a gene: 1. Germline-derived CDR1 and CDR2 are MNHNS and SASEGT. This CDR3 region has 15 residues. Here the CDR3 DNA reads TGTGCCAGCAGTGACGGGACAGGCTCCTACAATGAGCAGTTCTTC. This encodes CASSDGTGSYNEQFF.

This chain joins TRBV5-6 and TRBJ1-2, with TRBD1 matching 7 bases. Germline V gives CDR1 SGHDT, CDR2 YYEEEE. This CDR3 region has 17 residues. With 0 bases clipped from V and 4 bases from J, the junction kept 12 bases outside the gene matches. The CDR3 sequence is CASSLGPDRDLSYGYTF. The CDR3 nucleotides read TGTGCCAGCAGCTTGGGGCCCGACAGGGACCTTAGCTATGGCTACACCTTC.

The chain employs TRBV19 and TRBJ1-2; D may be TRBD1 (6 bases). This CDR3 comprises 15 residues. The V gene's germline CDR1 is LNHDA and CDR2 SQIVND (reference sequence). V was cut by 3 bases and J by 2 bases, with 13 bases left in between. In DNA form, the CDR3 reads TGTGCCAGTAGTATTGGCAGGGGCCTGAACTATGGCTACACCTTC. Translation gives CASSIGRGLNYGYTF. Complete variable domain (other parts from reference TRBV19 and TRBJ1-2): DGGITQSPKYLFRKEGQNVTLSCEQNLNHDAMYWYRQDPGQGLRLIYYSQIVNDFQKGDIAEGYSVSREKKESFPLTVTSAQKNPTAFYLCASSIGRGLNYGYTFGSGTRLTVV.

The gene calls are TRBV2 and TRBJ2-1; 11 bases fit TRBD2. With 5 bases clipped from V and 2 bases from J, the junction kept 5 bases outside the gene matches. Germline CDR1 SNHLY, CDR2 FYNNEI. The CDR3 has 16 residues. The CDR3 loop reads CASSLSSGGPYNEQFF. DNA of the CDR3: TGTGCCAGCAGTCTTTCTAGCGGGGGGCCCTACAATGAGCAGTTCTTC.

This CDR3 is CATSRMDRAEKLFF. The DNA for the CDR3 is TGTGCCACCAGCAGAATGGACAGGGCCGAAAAACTGTTTTTT. The chain joins TRBV15 to TRBJ1-4, with 8 bases identical to TRBD1. After removal of 2 bases from V and 8 bases from J, the junction contained 4 bases not matched to a gene. CDR1 is LNHNV and CDR2 is YYDKDF in the germline V gene (reference sequence). The CDR3 contains 14 residues.